This T cell receptor (beta chain) was sequenced in a study of blood T cell repertoires in COVID-19. V lost 3 bases and J lost 0, with 12 bases in between. Looked up from germline, CDR1 is LGHDT and CDR2 is YNNKEL (reference sequence). The CDR3 length is 16 residues. Some clones are missing from TCRdb's copy, which holds only in-frame ones; the method was immunoSEQ multiplex PCR. The sample includes some 380,000 clones, around 91% of them seen just once. Sequences were obtained from peripheral blood. The sequence was collected from a man aged 18 to 29 with active or convalescent COVID-19. The chain couples TRBV3-1 (or the pseudogene TRBV3-2) to TRBJ1-3; D is undetermined. The CDR3 region is CASSHAQTFSGNTIYF. The DNA of the CDR3 is TGTGCCAGCAGCCATGCTCAAACTTTCTCTGGAAACACCATATATTTT.